The clone carrying this T cell receptor beta chain appeared many times. The researchers produced TCR beta cDNA from 500 ng total RNA with a constant-region primer. ARM-PCR, slightly modified, supplied the TCR beta libraries through three nested multiplex PCR rounds. Primers for the first two PCR rounds were TRBV1-TRBV30 forward primers and a C-beta reverse primer (approximately 10 cycles per round). TCRdb independently ran MiXCR on the multiplex PCR reads; one entry per CDR3 protein. The repertoire holds roughly 330,000 distinct CDR3 sequences, with about two thirds as singletons. The data originate from a study of tumor-infiltrating lymphocytes in primary liver carcinoma. Turning to the study itself: These patients were men and women whose ages were 30 to 69 years.

The source of the blood RNA was unsorted whole blood, and germline DNA was extracted as well. Trimming pared 5 bases from V and 4 bases from J, leaving 14 bases between. CDR1 MNHEY and CDR2 SVGAGI come from the germline V gene. The CDR3 runs 14 residues. This chain uses TRBV6-5 with TRBJ1-1; D possibly corresponds to TRBD1 (5 bases). The sequencing input was peripheral blood. The source of this sequence is a man in his forties or fifties with primary liver carcinoma and hepatitis B virus infection. The DNA of the CDR3 is TGTGCCAGCAGTCCCCATGGGAGGGGCACTGAAGCTTTCTTT. Translation gives CASSPHGRGTEAFF.